The 12 T cell receptor beta chains below come from one sample, sequenced in a study of Graves' ophthalmopathy and Graves' hyperthyroidism. Investigators amplified TCR beta CDR3 regions from RNA transcripts. HTBI primers were used in a first-round RT-PCR, which preceded a second-round multiplex PCR. One entry per CDR3 protein, called by TCRdb with MiXCR from the multiplex PCR reads. Of 650,000 to 900,000 distinct CDR3 sequences in the sample, roughly 41% are singletons; the top ten hold 44%. Sequenced material: peripheral blood. These receptors originate from an adult man with Graves' ophthalmopathy.

V usage is TRBV6-1 and J usage is TRBJ2-5, with a weak D call TRBD1 (5 bases). CDR3 length equals 15 residues. In germline, CDR1 is MNHNS, CDR2 SASEGT. The ends were cut back, 5 bases at V and 2 bases at J, with 15 bases in the middle. The CDR3 loop is CASSHTGDKQETQYF. CDR3 in DNA: TGTGCCAGCAGTCATACAGGAGACAAACAAGAGACCCAGTACTTC.

The chain couples TRBV5-1 to TRBJ1-1; D might be TRBD1 (5 bases). Germline V CDR1 and CDR2: SGHRS, YFSETQ. Trimming took 4 bases from V and 4 from J, leaving 14 bases between them. The CDR3 has 14 residues. CDR3 amino acids: CASSPRAGSTEAFF. The CDR3 bases are TGCGCCAGCAGCCCCAGGGCAGGGTCCACTGAAGCTTTCTTT.

Note on this clonotype: A much larger clone lies a single base off, so this may be a read error. The CDR3 sequence: CARGSGGRRYGYAF. Written as DNA, the CDR3 is TGTGCCAGAGGATCCGGGGGGCGTCGCTATGGCTACGCCTTC. The chain uses TRBV19 and TRBJ1-2; D might be TRBD1 (6 bases). The CDR3 length is 14 residues. Germline V CDR1 and CDR2: LNHDA, SQIVND (reference sequence).

This rearrangement joins TRBV20-1 to TRBJ2-7; D unresolved. CDR1 DFQATT and CDR2 SNEGSKA come from the germline V gene (reference sequence). The germline V and J ends were trimmed by 2 bases and 3 bases, with 11 bases remaining between them. The CDR3 runs to 13 residues. The DNA for the CDR3 is TGCAGTGCTAGACAGGTCGCCCTCTACGAGCAGTACTTC. Amino acid sequence: CSARQVALYEQYF.

This clonotype has a count of ten or more. J is TRBJ1-1 and V is TRBV19; D unclear. Germline V gene lookup returns CDR1 LNHDA and CDR2 SQIVND (reference sequence). V was pared by 5 bases and J by 0 bases, with 10 bases between. The CDR3 contains 14 residues. The CDR3 DNA is TGTGCCAGTAGTCCCCAAGAGGTGAACACTGAAGCTTTCTTT. It translates to CASSPQEVNTEAFF.

The chain uses TRBV29-1 and TRBJ2-5; 9 bases match TRBD1. V was pared by 5 bases and J by 0 bases, with 4 bases of the junction left unmatched. The CDR3 runs to 14 residues. Germline V CDR1 and CDR2: SQVTM, ANQGSEA. CDR3 region: CSVIGQGYQETQYF. CDR3 nucleotide sequence: TGCAGCGTTATCGGACAGGGGTACCAAGAGACCCAGTACTTC.

With respect to this clonotype: Just one base apart from a much larger clone, this may be a read error. The CDR3 here is CASLDSLTTGELFF. For the CDR3, the DNA is TGCGCCAGCCTTGACAGCTTGACCACCGGGGAGCTGTTTTTT. The chain links TRBV10-2 to TRBJ2-2; tentatively, D is TRBD1 (5 bases). Trimming stripped 8 bases from V and 4 bases from J, with 14 bases between. Germline V gene data show CDR1 as WSHSY and CDR2 as SAAADI. The CDR3 has 14 amino acids.

Here the CDR3 DNA reads TGTGCCAGCAGCTCAACCCCTTGGACCGGGGAGCTGTTTTTT. Translating gives CASSSTPWTGELFF. V gene TRBV7-2 combines with J gene TRBJ2-2; no definite D call. The length of the CDR3 is 14 residues. V was trimmed by 4 bases and J by 5 bases, leaving 11 bases between them. Germline V gives CDR1 SGHTA, CDR2 FQGNSA.

This clonotype was counted many times. This chain connects TRBV12-3 or TRBV12-4 to TRBJ1-5; no firm D call. The ends were cut back, 0 bases at V and 2 bases at J, with 8 bases in the middle. The CDR3 length is 15 residues. The CDR3 sequence is CASSLAGNGNQPQHF. CDR3 sequence (DNA): TGTGCCAGCAGTTTAGCAGGGAACGGCAATCAGCCCCAGCATTTT.

In this sample, this clonotype turned up a few times. This chain uses TRBV20-1 with TRBJ2-7; D is perhaps TRBD1 (5 bases). Trimming pared 5 bases from V and 1 base from J, leaving 15 bases between. This CDR3 has 14 residues. Per germline, CDR1 DFQATT and CDR2 SNEGSKA (reference sequence). CDR3 residues: CSAPWQGLSYEQYF. The DNA for the CDR3 is TGCAGTGCTCCCTGGCAGGGCCTATCCTACGAGCAGTACTTC.

There are many counts of this clonotype. V gene TRBV15 combines with J gene TRBJ2-7, with 8 nucleotides matching TRBD1. The V gene end was trimmed by 0 bases and the J gene end by 2 bases; junction bases not matched to a gene: 3. Germline assignment: CDR1 LNHNV and CDR2 YYDKDF (reference sequence). The CDR3 totals 15 residues. CDR3 residues: CATSREETGAYEQYF. In DNA form, the CDR3 reads TGTGCCACCAGCAGAGAGGAGACAGGGGCCTACGAGCAGTACTTC.

V gene TRBV4-2 combines with J gene TRBJ2-2, with 14 bases that match TRBD2. The CDR3 has 17 residues. J was trimmed by 3 bases and V by 4 bases; bases with no gene match: 4. CDR1 is LGHNA, CDR2 YNFKEQ, per germline. CDR3 amino acids: CASSPGLAGGDTGELFF. The CDR3 DNA is TGTGCCAGCAGCCCTGGACTAGCGGGGGGCGACACCGGGGAGCTGTTTTTT.